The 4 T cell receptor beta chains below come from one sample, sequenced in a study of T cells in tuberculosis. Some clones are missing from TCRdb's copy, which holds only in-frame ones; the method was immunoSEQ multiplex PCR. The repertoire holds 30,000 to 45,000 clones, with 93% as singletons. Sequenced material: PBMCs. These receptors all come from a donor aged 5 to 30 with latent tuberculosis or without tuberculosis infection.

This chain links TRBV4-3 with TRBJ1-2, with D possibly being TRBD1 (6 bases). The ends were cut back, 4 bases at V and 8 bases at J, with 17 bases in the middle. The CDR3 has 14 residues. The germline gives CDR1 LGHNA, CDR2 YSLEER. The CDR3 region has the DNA TGCGCCAGCAGCCGGACCCGGGACACGGGAGGCTACACCTTC. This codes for CASSRTRDTGGYTF.

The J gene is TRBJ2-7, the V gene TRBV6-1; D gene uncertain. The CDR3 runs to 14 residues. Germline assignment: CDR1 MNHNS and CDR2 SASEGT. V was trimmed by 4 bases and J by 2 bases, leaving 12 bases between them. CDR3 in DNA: TGTGCCAGCAGTGCCGACTCCCTCACCTACGAGCAGTACTTC. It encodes CASSADSLTYEQYF.

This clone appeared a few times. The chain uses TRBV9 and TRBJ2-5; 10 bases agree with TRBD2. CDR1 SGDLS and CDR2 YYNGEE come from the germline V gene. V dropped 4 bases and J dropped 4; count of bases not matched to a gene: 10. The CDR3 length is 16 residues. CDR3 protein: CASSPPSGGAGETQYF. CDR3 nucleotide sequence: TGTGCCAGCAGCCCACCAAGCGGGGGGGCCGGAGAGACCCAGTACTTC. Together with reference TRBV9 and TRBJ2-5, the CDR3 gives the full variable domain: DSGVTQTPKHLITATGQRVTLRCSPRSGDLSVYWYQQSLDQGLQFLIQYYNGEERAKGNILERFSAQQFPDLHSELNLSSLELGDSALYFCASSPPSGGAGETQYFGPGTRLLVL.

The CDR3 spells CASSFGQGLGYGYTF. CDR3 sequence (DNA): TGTGCCAGCAGTTTCGGACAGGGTTTAGGCTATGGCTACACCTTC. The V call is TRBV6-1, the J call TRBJ1-2, with 8 bases matching TRBD1. Losses at the gene ends were 5 bases for V and 4 bases for J; bases not matched to a gene: 9. Germline V gene lookup returns CDR1 MNHNS and CDR2 SASEGT. The CDR3 spans 15 residues.